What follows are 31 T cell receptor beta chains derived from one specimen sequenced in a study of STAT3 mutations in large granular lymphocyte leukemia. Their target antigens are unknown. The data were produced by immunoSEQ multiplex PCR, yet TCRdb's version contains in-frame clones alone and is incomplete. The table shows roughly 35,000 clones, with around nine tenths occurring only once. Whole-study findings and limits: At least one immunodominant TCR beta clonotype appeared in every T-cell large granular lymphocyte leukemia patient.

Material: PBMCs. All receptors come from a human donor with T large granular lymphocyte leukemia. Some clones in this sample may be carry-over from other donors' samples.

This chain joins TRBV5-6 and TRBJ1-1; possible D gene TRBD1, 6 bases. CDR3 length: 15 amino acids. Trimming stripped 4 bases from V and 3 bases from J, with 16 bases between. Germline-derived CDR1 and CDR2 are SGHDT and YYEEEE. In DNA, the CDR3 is TGTGCCAGCAGCCGGGGGGGCTTTGGTGACACTGAAGCTTTCTTT. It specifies CASSRGGFGDTEAFF.

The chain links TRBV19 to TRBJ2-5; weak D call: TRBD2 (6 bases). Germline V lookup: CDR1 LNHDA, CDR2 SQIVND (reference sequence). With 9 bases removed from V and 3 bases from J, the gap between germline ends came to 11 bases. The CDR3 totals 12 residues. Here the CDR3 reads CASGRGEETQYF. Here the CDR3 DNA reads TGTGCCAGCGGGCGGGGAGAAGAGACCCAGTACTTC.

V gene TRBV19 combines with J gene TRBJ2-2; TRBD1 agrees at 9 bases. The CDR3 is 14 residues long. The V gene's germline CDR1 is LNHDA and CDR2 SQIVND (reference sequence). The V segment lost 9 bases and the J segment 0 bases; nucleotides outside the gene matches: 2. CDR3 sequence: CASRTGANTGELFF. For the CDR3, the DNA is TGTGCCAGCAGGACAGGGGCGAACACCGGGGAGCTGTTTTTT. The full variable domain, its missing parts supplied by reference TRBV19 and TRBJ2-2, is DGGITQSPKYLFRKEGQNVTLSCEQNLNHDAMYWYRQDPGQGLRLIYYSQIVNDFQKGDIAEGYSVSREKKESFPLTVTSAQKNPTAFYLCASRTGANTGELFFGEGSRLTVL.

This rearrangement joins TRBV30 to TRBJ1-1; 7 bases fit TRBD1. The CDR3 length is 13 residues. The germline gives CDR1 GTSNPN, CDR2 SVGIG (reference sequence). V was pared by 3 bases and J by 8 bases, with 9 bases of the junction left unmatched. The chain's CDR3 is CAWRYRGEREAFF. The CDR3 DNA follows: TGTGCCTGGAGGTACAGGGGCGAAAGAGAAGCTTTCTTT.

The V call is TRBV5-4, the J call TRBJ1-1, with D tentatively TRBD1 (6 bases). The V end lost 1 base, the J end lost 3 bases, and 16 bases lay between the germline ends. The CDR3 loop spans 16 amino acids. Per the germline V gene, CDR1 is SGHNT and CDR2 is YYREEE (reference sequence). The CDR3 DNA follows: TGTGCCAGCAGCTTGATTCTGGGGGGCATGGACACTGAAGCTTTCTTT. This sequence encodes CASSLILGGMDTEAFF.

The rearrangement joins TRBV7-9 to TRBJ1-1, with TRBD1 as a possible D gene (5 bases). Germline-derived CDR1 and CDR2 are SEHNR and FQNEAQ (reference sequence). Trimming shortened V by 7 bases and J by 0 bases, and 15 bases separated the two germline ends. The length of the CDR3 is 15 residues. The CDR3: CASTPQGTLNTEAFF. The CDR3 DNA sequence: TGTGCCAGCACCCCCCAGGGCACTCTGAACACTGAAGCTTTCTTT.

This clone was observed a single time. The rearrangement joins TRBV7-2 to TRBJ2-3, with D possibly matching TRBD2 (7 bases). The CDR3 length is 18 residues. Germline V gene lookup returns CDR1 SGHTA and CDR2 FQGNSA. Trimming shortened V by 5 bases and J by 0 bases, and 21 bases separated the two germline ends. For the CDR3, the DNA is TGTGCCAGCAGCATAAGGAGGGGGGGAGTGACTAGCACAGATACGCAGTATTTT. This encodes CASSIRRGGVTSTDTQYF.

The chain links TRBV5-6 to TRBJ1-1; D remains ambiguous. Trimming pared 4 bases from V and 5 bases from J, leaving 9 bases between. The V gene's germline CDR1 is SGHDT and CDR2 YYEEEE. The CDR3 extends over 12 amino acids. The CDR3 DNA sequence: TGTGCCAGCAGCCAACTCGAGACTGAAGCTTTCTTT. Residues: CASSQLETEAFF. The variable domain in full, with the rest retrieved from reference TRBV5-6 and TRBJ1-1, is DAGVTQSPTHLIKTRGQQVTLRCSPKSGHDTVSWYQQALGQGPQFIFQYYEEEERQRGNFPDRFSGHQFPNYSSELNVNALLLGDSALYLCASSQLETEAFFGQGTRLTVV.

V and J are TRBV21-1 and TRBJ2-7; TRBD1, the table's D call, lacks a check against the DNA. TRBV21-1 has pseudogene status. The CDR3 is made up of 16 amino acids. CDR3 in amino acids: CASSKVGADNSYEQYF. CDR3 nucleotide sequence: TGTGCCAGCAGCAAAGTTGGGGCAGACAACTCCTACGAGCAGTACTTC.

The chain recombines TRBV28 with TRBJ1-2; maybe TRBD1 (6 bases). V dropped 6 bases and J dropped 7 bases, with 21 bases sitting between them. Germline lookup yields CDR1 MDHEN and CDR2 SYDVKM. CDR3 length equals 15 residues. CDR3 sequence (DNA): TGTGCCAGCAGGAACCACCAATCCGGGACAATTGGCTACACCTTC. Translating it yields CASRNHQSGTIGYTF.

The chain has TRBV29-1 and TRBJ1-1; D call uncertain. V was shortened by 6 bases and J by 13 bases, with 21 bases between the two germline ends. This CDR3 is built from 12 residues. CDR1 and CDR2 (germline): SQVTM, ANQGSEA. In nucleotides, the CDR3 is TGCAGCGTCCTTTCAGCGGACGCAAAGGATTTCTTT. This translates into CSVLSADAKDFF.

The CDR3 here is CASSGTPNKDTQYF. The CDR3 bases are TGTGCCAGCAGCGGGACCCCCAATAAAGATACGCAGTATTTT. The chain uses TRBV9 and TRBJ2-3; D unresolved. The CDR3 has 14 amino acids. Trimming left V 3 bases short and J 5 bases short, with 13 bases between. Germline assignment: CDR1 SGDLS and CDR2 YYNGEE.

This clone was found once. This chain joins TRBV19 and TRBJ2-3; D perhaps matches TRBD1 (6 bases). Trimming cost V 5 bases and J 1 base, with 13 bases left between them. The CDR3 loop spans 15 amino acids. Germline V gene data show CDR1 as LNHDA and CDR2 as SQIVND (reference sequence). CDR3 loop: CASSFTRQGTDTQYF. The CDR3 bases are TGTGCCAGTAGTTTCACCCGACAGGGCACAGATACGCAGTATTTT.

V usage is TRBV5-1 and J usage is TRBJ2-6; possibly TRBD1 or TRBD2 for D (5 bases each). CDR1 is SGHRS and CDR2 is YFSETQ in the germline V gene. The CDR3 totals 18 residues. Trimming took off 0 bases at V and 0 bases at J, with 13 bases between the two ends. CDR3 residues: CASSLAPGTISGANVLTF. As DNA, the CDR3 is TGCGCCAGCAGCTTGGCGCCAGGGACCATCTCTGGGGCCAACGTCCTGACTTTC.

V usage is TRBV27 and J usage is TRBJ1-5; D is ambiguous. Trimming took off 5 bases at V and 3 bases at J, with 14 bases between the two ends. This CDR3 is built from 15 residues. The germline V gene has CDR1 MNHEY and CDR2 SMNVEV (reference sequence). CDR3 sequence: CASSPPGLYNQPQHF. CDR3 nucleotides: TGTGCCAGCAGTCCCCCCGGACTGTACAATCAGCCCCAGCATTTT.

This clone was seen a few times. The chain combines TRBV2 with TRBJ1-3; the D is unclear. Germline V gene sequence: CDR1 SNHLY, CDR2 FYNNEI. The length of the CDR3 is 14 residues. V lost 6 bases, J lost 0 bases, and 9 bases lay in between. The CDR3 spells CASRSRSSGNTIYF. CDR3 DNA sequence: TGTGCCAGCAGATCGAGAAGCTCTGGAAACACCATATATTTT.

CDR3 nucleotide sequence: TGTGCCAGCAGCTTAGGGGACTATGGCTACACCTTC. It encodes CASSLGDYGYTF. The chain employs TRBV11-2 and TRBJ1-2; D is unclear. Germline V gene sequence: CDR1 SGHAT, CDR2 FQNNGV. V lost 1 base and J lost 3, with 3 bases in between. The CDR3 totals 12 residues.

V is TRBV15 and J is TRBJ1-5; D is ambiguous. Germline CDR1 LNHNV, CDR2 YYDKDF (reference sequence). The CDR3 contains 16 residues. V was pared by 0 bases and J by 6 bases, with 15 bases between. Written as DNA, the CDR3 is TGTGCCACCAGCAGAGATTTCACCCAACGTTTTCAGCCCCAGCATTTT. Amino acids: CATSRDFTQRFQPQHF. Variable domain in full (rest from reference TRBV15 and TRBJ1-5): DAMVIQNPRYQVTQFGKPVTLSCSQTLNHNVMYWYQQKSSQAPKLLFHYYDKDFNNEADTPDNFQSRRPNTSFCFLDIRSPGLGDTAMYLCATSRDFTQRFQPQHFGDGTRLSIL.

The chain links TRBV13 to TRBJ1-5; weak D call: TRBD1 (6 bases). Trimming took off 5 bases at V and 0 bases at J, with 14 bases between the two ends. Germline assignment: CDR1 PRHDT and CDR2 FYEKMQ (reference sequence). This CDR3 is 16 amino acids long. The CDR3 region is CASSLWGPNSNQPQHF. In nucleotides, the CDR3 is TGTGCCAGCAGCCTATGGGGGCCCAATAGCAATCAGCCCCAGCATTTT.

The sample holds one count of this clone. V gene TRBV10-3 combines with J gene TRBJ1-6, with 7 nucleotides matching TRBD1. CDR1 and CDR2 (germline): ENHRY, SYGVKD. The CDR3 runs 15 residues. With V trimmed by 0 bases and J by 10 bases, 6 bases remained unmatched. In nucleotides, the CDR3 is TGTGCCATCAGTGAGTCTACAGGGGATCGGTCACCCCTCCACTTT. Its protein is CAISESTGDRSPLHF.

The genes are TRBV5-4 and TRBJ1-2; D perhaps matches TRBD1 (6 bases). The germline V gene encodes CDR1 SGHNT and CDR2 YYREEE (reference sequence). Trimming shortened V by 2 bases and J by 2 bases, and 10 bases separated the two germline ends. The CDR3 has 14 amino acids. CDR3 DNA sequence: TGTGCCAGCAGCTTATATGGGGGCAACTATGGCTACACCTTC. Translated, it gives CASSLYGGNYGYTF.

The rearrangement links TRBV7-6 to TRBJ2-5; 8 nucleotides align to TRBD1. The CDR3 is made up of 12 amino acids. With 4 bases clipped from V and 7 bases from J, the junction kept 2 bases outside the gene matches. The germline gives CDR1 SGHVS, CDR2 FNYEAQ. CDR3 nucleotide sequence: TGTGCCAGCAGCTCCGACAGGGGGACCCAGTACTTC. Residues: CASSSDRGTQYF.

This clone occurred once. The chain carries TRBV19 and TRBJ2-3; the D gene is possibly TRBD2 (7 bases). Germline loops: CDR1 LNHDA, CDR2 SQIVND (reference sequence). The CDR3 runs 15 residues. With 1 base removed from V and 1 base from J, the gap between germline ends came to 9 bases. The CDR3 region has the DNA TGTGCCAGTAGTATAGGGGGGGGGCGCACAGATACGCAGTATTTT. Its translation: CASSIGGGRTDTQYF.

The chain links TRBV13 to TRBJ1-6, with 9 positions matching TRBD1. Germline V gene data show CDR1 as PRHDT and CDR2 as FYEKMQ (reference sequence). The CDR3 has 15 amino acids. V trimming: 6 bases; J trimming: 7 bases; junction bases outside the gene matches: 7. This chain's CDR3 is CASSRWTGANSPLHF. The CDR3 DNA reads TGTGCCAGCAGTCGATGGACAGGGGCCAATTCACCCCTCCACTTT.

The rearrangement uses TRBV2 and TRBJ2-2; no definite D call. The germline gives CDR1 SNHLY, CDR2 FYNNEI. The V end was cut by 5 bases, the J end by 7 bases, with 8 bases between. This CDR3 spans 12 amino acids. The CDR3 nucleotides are TGTGCCAGCAGTATGAGGTTCGGGGAGCTGTTTTTT. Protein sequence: CASSMRFGELFF.

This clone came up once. The CDR3 here is CASSGYLEAFF. Written as DNA, the CDR3 is TGTGCCAGCAGTGGGTACCTTGAAGCTTTCTTT. The chain uses TRBV2 and TRBJ1-1; no clear D. The CDR3 loop spans 11 amino acids. V lost 4 bases and J lost 7, with 7 bases in between. In germline, CDR1 is SNHLY, CDR2 FYNNEI.

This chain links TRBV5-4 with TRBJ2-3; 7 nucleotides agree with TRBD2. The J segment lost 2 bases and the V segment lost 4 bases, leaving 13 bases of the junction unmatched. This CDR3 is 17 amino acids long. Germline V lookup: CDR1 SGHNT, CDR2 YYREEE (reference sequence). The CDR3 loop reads CASSITRAGGITDTQYF. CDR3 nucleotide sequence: TGTGCCAGCAGCATTACTAGAGCCGGGGGGATCACAGATACGCAGTATTTT.

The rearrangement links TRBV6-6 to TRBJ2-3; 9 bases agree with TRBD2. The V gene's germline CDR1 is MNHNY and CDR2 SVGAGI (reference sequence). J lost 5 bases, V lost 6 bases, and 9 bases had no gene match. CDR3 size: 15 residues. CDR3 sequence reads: CASRPASGTRDTQYF. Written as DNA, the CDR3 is TGTGCCAGCAGGCCCGCTAGCGGGACCCGAGATACGCAGTATTTT.

CDR3 residues: CASSGTGGYEQYV. In DNA, the CDR3 is TGTGCCAGCAGTGGGACAGGGGGCTACGAGCAGTACGTC. V and J are TRBV2 and TRBJ2-7, with 10 bases identical to TRBD1. CDR1 is SNHLY and CDR2 is FYNNEI in the germline V gene. The CDR3 totals 13 residues. The ends lost 4 bases at V and 3 bases at J; junction bases unmatched: 0.

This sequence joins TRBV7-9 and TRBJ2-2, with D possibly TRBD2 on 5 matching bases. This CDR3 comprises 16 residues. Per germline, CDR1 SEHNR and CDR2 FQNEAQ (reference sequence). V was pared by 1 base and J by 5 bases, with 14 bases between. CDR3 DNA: TGTGCCAGCAGCTTAGTTTCGGCGGGTCCGACCGGGGAGCTGTTTTTT. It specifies CASSLVSAGPTGELFF.

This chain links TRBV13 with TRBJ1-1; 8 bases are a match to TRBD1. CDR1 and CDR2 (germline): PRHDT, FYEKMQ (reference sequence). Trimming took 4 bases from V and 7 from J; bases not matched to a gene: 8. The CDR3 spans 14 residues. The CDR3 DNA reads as TGTGCCAGCAGCTCTAACAGGGGGTGGAGTGAAGCTTTCTTT. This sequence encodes CASSSNRGWSEAFF. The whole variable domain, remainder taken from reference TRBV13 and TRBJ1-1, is AAGVIQSPRHLIKEKRETATLKCYPIPRHDTVYWYQQGPGQDPQFLISFYEKMQSDKGSIPDRFSAQQFSDYHSELNMSSLELGDSALYFCASSSNRGWSEAFFGQGTRLTVV.